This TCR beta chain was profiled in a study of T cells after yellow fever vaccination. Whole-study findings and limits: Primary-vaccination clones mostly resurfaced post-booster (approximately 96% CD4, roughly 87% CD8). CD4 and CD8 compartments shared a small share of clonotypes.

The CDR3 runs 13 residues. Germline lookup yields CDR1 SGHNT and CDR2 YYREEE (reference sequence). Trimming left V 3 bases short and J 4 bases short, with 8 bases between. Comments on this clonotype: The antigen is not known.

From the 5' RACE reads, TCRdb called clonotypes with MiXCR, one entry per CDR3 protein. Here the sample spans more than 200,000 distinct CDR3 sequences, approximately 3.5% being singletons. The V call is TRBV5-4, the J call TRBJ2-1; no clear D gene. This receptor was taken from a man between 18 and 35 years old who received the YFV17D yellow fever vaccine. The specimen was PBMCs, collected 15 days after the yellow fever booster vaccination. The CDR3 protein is CASSSVGYNEQFF. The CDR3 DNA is TGTGCCAGCAGCTCGGTGGGGTACAATGAGCAGTTCTTC.